The clone carrying this T cell receptor (beta chain) was picked up many times. The antigen is unknown. TCRdb passed the reads through MiXCR, listing each CDR3 protein once. Among about 450,000 distinct CDR3 sequences listed, around 32% were seen once. The source of the sample is a study of T cell repertoires in cytomegalovirus infection. Overall study: A matching HLA type, together with CMV infection, was signaled by public TCR beta signatures.

Whole-study findings and limits: HLA-C-restricted CMV-specific TCR beta clonotypes prevailed in the ex vivo response. Cumulated frequencies of public TCR beta families served to identify carriers of CMV plus the relevant HLA.

Trimming shortened V by 2 bases and J by 5 bases, and 22 bases separated the two germline ends. Germline V gene data show CDR1 as SGHDT and CDR2 as YYEEEE. There are 18 residues in the CDR3. The rearrangement joins TRBV5-6 to TRBJ2-2; D is unclear. The clonotype comes from a human donor in good health (CMV status not recorded). Some clones in this sample may be carry-over from other donors' samples. The material sequenced was PBMCs. The chain's CDR3 is CASSFYLHGRAVTGELFF. CDR3 bases: TGTGCCAGCAGCTTCTACCTACACGGGCGTGCGGTGACCGGGGAGCTGTTTTTT.